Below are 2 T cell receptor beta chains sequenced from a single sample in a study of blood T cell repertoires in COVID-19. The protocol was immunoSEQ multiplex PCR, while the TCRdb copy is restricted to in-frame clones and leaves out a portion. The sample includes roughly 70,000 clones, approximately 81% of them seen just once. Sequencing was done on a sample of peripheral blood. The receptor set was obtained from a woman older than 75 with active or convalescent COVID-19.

For the CDR3, the DNA is TGTGCCAGCAGCCCACCCTTTCGGACTAGCGGAGGGAATGAGCAGTTCTTC. It specifies CASSPPFRTSGGNEQFF. The V and J genes are TRBV7-9 and TRBJ2-1; TRBD2 matches 10 bases. Germline CDR1 reads SEHNR; CDR2 reads FQNEAQ (reference sequence). V shed 5 bases and J 7 bases; nucleotides not matched to a gene: 14. The CDR3 has 17 residues.

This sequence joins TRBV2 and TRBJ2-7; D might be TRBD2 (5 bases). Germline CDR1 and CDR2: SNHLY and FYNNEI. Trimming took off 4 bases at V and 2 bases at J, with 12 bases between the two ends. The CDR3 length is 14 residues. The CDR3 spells CASSAQRSPYEQYF. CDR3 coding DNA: TGTGCCAGCAGTGCCCAGCGGTCCCCCTACGAGCAGTACTTC.